This TCR beta chain was obtained from a study of cytomegalovirus exposure and HLA in healthy donors (dated by TCRdb to the late 2010s). About the full investigation: An earlier analysis of 550 to 700 of the donors reported 250 to 300 Gb of sequence data and roughly 110 million unique TCR beta sequences from roughly 200 million T cells. Approximately 330 gigabases of sequencing data and roughly 81 million unique TCR sequences made up an early release that covered over 550 HLA-typed donors. Among the roughly 400 genotyped donors, 81% belonged to the genetic ancestry cluster associated with self-reported Caucasian donors. The aim of the study was to test whether cataloging public T cell receptors could identify signatures of past pathogen exposure. The study profiled the T cell repertoires of some 610 subjects by immunosequencing and related them to cytomegalovirus serostatus. Besides the first cohort of under 700 subjects, a separate validation cohort made up of 90 to 150 different subjects was used. The study combined high-throughput TCR immunosequencing, statistical association of individual TCRs with disease status, and machine learning to predict cytomegalovirus infection status. To study patterns of TCR occurrence, a later analysis re-analyzed previously published TCR beta repertoires from hundreds of donors and added high-resolution HLA genotyping. The later analysis used no new phenotypic data to find candidate immune exposures, relying instead on TCR beta sequences and their occurrence across donors. An earlier analysis of 450 to 750 of the donors used high-throughput TCR beta sequencing to judge whether each TCR beta V gene segment behaved as functional or pseudogenic. Donor age, sex, ethnicity and CMV serostatus were compiled together with the repertoire data. A later genetic analysis used genome-wide SNP genotypes for about 60% of the roughly 670 donors, treating that subset as a discovery cohort. Every discovery cohort repertoire had been produced on one sequencing platform. HLA typing included class I and class II loci at four-digit resolution. Typing coverage varied by locus: roughly 629-640 donors for A, B, C, DRB1 and DQB1; roughly 510 for DQA1; over 600 for DPA1; some 470 for DPB1. Because of strong linkage in the cohort, a few DR-DQ haplotypes were treated as single units for association and clustering. Among some 410 genotyped donors of the cohort, an average of roughly 230,000 unique TCR beta nucleotide sequences was sequenced per donor, of which about 19% were non-productive. What the authors observed across the whole study: Because the 87-base-pair reads could not distinguish some IMGT-functional V segments, including TRBV6-2 and TRBV6-3, those segments were excluded. A later analysis found that TCR association rates varied across HLA loci, with DRB1 alleles showing the most associated TCRs and HLA-C alleles the fewest. A group of highly shared sequence variants was considered likely to be a technical artifact of the sequencing pipeline. Strong co-occurrence of HLA alleles, especially DR and DQ, made assigning TCR associations to individual alleles difficult. In an earlier analysis of around 600 of the donors, most TCR beta V segments were observed in productive rearrangements about 87% or about 30% of the time, broadly matching IMGT annotations. Most TCR sequences were observed very rarely across donors, whereas some public TCRs were present in many individuals. Correlated functional status among segregating V segments might be attributable to linkage disequilibrium, but an unknown experimental factor could not be ruled out. A few of the identified cytomegalovirus-associated TCR beta chains were confirmed in vitro to be specific for cytomegalovirus antigens. The only immune exposure information available for the cohort was CMV serostatus. In this cohort, only TCR beta chains were sequenced, and detectable features were limited by the absence of alpha or paired-chain data. A total of roughly 160 TCR beta chains were listed by the study as associated with cytomegalovirus. According to a later analysis, parvovirus B19, influenza, CMV and Epstein-Barr virus appeared linked to several top co-occurrence clusters. A later genetic analysis reported fewer N-insertions in productive TCRs among donors in an Asian-associated ancestry cluster than the roughly 700-donor mean. Because HLA typing was unavailable for some donors at each locus, only the typed subset was used in association tests. In a later analysis, HLA-associated TCR beta chains showed more clonal expansion and lower generation probabilities than non-associated chains that were equally common. A further reported finding was that TCR beta sequences accurately predicted the HLA-A and HLA-B alleles for most subjects in the first cohort. The authors suggested that the approach could potentially be generalized to other disease states and immunological phenotypes. The presence/absence analyses assumed that sequencing depth was roughly uniform across donors, and that assumption may not be true. Most CMV-associated TCR beta chains appeared to be HLA-restricted in a later analysis, and the HLA associations seemed to be driven largely by CMV exposure. In a later analysis, some 17,000 TCR beta sequences were associated with specific HLA alleles at a false discovery rate of 0.05. The classifier was reported to diagnose cytomegalovirus status with high specificity and sensitivity in both the original cohort and the validation cohort. In a later genetic analysis, a missense DCLRE1C variant was associated with V-gene and J-gene trimming of TCR beta chains, and the association was replicated in an independent cohort. Because counts were too low, 15 to 20 rarely observed V segments, including chromosome 9 orphons, were left out of the earlier analysis of 587 of the donors.

This clone was counted only a few times. Its antigen is still unknown. Qualities for individual bases were not recorded, and no much larger clone is one base off. The cohort consisted of 666 healthy bone marrow donors. All cohort members were sampled while nominally healthy, although unrecorded immune exposures were likely present. The donor was CMV seronegative and belonged to the group of more than 300 seronegative cohort members. Every donor gave a peripheral blood sample, and the peripheral blood mononuclear cells from that sample were used for TCR beta sequencing. The Qiagen DNeasy Blood Extraction Kit was used to extract genomic DNA from the blood cell samples. V is trimmed back by 3 bases and J by 6 bases, and the junction contains 5 bases that no gene match accounts for. CDR1 and CDR2 are read off the germline V gene as KGHSH and LQKENI. The CDR3 starts with the cysteine, ends with the phenylalanine, and has 14 residues. CDR3 DNA is the only sequence kept; it has 42 bases, read in frame from the first base.

Library construction relied on the immunoSEQ multiplex PCR assay. For the multiplex PCR, a mixture combining 60 forward primers for TCR Vbeta segments and 13 reverse primers for TCR Jbeta segments was used. The CDR3 region of rearranged TCR beta genes was amplified from genomic DNA by a multiplex PCR assay. The amplified TCR beta libraries were sequenced on the Illumina HiSeq System as 87-base-pair reads. The source study handled its data this way. Across the roughly 670 repertoires, a later analysis counted some 81 million unique TCR beta chains, roughly 11 million of which were shared by at least two donors. Raw reads were error-corrected and collapsed into unique sequences by a nearest-neighbor algorithm in which closely related sequences were merged to remove PCR and sequencing errors. Alignment of CDR3 sequences to IMGT reference sequences was used to assign V, D and J gene segments. For a sequence to be retained, a match of at least six nucleotides was required to both a V gene segment and a J gene segment. A rearrangement was called productive if the CDR3 had no stop codons and remained in frame with V and J, and every other rearrangement was called non-productive. CDR3 was defined by IMGT convention, running from the second conserved V-encoded cysteine to the conserved J-encoded phenylalanine. The earlier analysis of some 550 of the donors excluded any sequence lacking an unambiguous match to a single V gene segment. An earlier analysis of 550 to 650 of the donors classified V segments as functional when productive rearrangements were above 56.7% and as segregating when the standard deviation between donors was above 5%. To diagnose cytomegalovirus status from the catalog of TCR beta chain sequences, a statistical classification framework was built. A later analysis assigned V and J genes by comparing TCR nucleotide sequences with IMGT/GENE-DB human TR gene sequences. In a later analysis, CDR3 sequences and most-parsimonious VDJ recombination scenarios were assigned using the TCRdist pipeline. In a later analysis, every TCR beta chain was defined by the combination of its CDR3 amino acid sequence and its V-gene family, and reads without a unique V-gene family were dropped. As a way to deal with suspected cross-contamination and a sequencing artifact, a later analysis dropped 450 to 600 nucleotide sequences that were highly shared and had low generation probability. In a later analysis, a clonal expansion index was calculated for each public chain from normalized within-repertoire ranks of inferred template counts. In a later analysis, generation probabilities were computed using a VDJ recombination model fitted to out-of-frame rearrangements, and the results were checked against IGoR. In a later analysis, hypergeometric tests were used to score TCR-TCR, TCR-HLA and TCR-CMV co-occurrence, with a repertoire-size bias correction applied to TCR pairs. To estimate false discovery rates, a later analysis permuted the HLA or CMV assignments 20 times. In a later analysis, co-occurring TCRs were grouped using DBSCAN, and TCRdist sequence similarity was added for clustering within HLA-allele-positive subsets. Repertoires with fewer than 30,000 or more than 120,000 public chains, plus five repertoires with anomalous nucleotide sharing, were excluded from co-occurrence clustering. TCRdb stores this immuneACCESS table with in-frame sequences only. Part of the clones is absent; in the studies checked, under half of the shortfall reflects unresolved V genes, and no reason is known for the rest. That table supplies the V and J calls and clone size; D and trimming were determined from the DNA. Recorded for this sample are roughly 120,000 clones; around 78% of them occurred a single time. Approximately 3.9% of the sample is taken by the ten largest.

The sequencing sample was made of PBMCs. The sequence is built from TRBV18 and TRBJ1-2; a stretch of 9 junction bases matches TRBD1. The TCR was taken from a man aged 35-49 years in good health and CMV-seronegative. The bases read TGTGCCAGCTCACCCCGACAGGGGGAAGATGGCTACACCTTC. It encodes CASSPRQGEDGYTF.